This TCR beta chain was captured in a study of cytomegalovirus exposure and HLA in healthy donors. Study outcomes and limitations: Accurate prediction of HLA-A and HLA-B alleles (for most subjects) was reportedly achieved from TCR beta sequences. Researchers reported in a later analysis that common viral pathogens appeared linked to several top clusters.

The PCR ran on 60 Vbeta and 13 Jbeta primers. Libraries were prepared by immunoSEQ multiplex PCR; TCRdb keeps only in-frame clonotypes and omits some of them. The table records 95,000 to 150,000 clones, 65% to 90% of them present only once. Notes on this clone: Its antigen is not identified.

The CDR3 totals 12 residues. Germline V gene data show CDR1 as ENHRY and CDR2 as SYGVKD. V was shortened by 11 bases and J by 3 bases, with 13 bases between the two germline ends. The sequenced sample consisted of PBMCs. The chain joins TRBV10-3 to TRBJ1-2; no reliable D call. This sequence originates from a man aged 25-45 years in good health and CMV-seronegative. CDR3 DNA sequence: TGTGCCTTCCAAAGGAGTGACTATGGCTACACCTTC. It is translated as CAFQRSDYGYTF.